The rows below give T cell receptor beta chains drawn from one sample of a study of identifying expanded T cells in peripheral blood. Method: immunoSEQ multiplex PCR; TCRdb's copy keeps in-frame clones and lacks some. The sample records about 97,000 clones, approximately 88% being singletons. Specimen: blood. All receptors come from a person between 18 and 75 years old in good health. CDR3s leave out the opening cysteine and the closing phenylalanine or tryptophan. Each record gives: clone size, V gene, J gene, CDR3 protein. Clone size is stated in some rows and not others, as once, few, many or a class when expanded.

>.|TRBV9|TRBJ2-4
ASSGEDLNIQY
>.|TRBV5-4|TRBJ2-3
ATHQADTQY
>.|TRBV7-8|TRBJ2-3
ASSPSPTDTQY
>.|TRBV14|TRBJ1-5
ASSPAGGRQPQH
>.|TRBV6-6|TRBJ1-5
ASSRPRDQPQH
>.|TRBV6-5|TRBJ2-3
ASSYSGGSTDTQY
>.|TRBV2|TRBJ2-3
ASSEPGTDTQY
>.|TRBV7-2|TRBJ1-3
ASSLQGGNTIY
>once|TRBV7-9|TRBJ2-7
ASSLVSLSSYEQY
>.|TRBV7-2|TRBJ2-3
ASSLFSTDTQY
>once|TRBV7-2|TRBJ2-7
ASSLVSGGSSYEQY
>.|TRBV7-7|TRBJ2-3
ASSDSGTPGDTQY
>.|TRBV5-8|TRBJ1-2
ASSPVGAADYGYT
>.|TRBV28|TRBJ2-7
ASSYRPIDITYEQY
>.|TRBV4-1|TRBJ2-7
ASSLRNFYEQY
>few|TRBV7-9|TRBJ1-1
ASSLGTNLNTEAF
>.|TRBV19|TRBJ1-5
ASSMRRGFNQPQH
>.|TRBV19|TRBJ2-6
ASSISSGANVLT
>.|TRBV9|TRBJ2-3
ASSVGAGAYLGTQY
>.|TRBV27|TRBJ1-1
ASSPRGSLMNTEAF
>.|TRBV7-2|TRBJ2-2
ASSPPAGGNTGELF
>.|TRBV7-8|TRBJ1-2
ASHAEDYGYT
>.|TRBV14|TRBJ2-3
ASSQDWTSGGGDTQY
>.|TRBV5-4|TRBJ2-3
ASSLGLAGGSSTDTQY